This TCR beta chain was sequenced for a study of shared clonotypes between healthy human individuals. Of note for this clone: Antigen specificity is unknown.

The method was immunoSEQ multiplex PCR; TCRdb's version includes in-frame clones alone and lacks a portion of them. The sample carries hundreds of thousands of clones, 80% to 95% recorded once. Positive CCR7 selection of CD45RO-negative cells yielded the naive CD8 cells, and terminally differentiated effector memory CD45RA+ cells were excluded. Trimming took off 6 bases at V and 1 base at J, with 7 bases between the two ends. Germline values: CDR1 MDHEN, CDR2 SYDVKM. This CDR3 is 12 amino acids long. The study, taken as a whole, reports: Clonotype sharing across donors was expected to vary with sequencing depth.

The sample comprised naive CD8+ T cells sorted from blood. This receptor was obtained from a young man in good health. The chain recombines TRBV28 with TRBJ2-7; no firm D call. CDR3 protein: CASRESSYEQYF. The CDR3 nucleotides read TGTGCCAGCAGAGAATCATCCTACGAGCAGTACTTC.